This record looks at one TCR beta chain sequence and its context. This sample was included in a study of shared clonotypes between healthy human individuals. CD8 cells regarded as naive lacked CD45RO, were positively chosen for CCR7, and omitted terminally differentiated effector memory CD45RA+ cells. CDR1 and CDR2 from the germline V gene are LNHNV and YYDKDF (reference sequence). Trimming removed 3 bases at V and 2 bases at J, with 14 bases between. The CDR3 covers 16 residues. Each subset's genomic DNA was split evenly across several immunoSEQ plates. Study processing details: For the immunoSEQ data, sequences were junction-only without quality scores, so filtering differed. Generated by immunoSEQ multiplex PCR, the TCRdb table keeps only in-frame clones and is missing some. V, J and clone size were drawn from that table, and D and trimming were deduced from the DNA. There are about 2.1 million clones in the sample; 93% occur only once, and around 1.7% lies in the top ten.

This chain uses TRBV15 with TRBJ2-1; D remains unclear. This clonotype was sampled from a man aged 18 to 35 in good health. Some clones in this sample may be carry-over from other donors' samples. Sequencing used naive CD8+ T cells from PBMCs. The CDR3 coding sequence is TGTGCCACCAGCAGGGGCGCCTCGGGCCCCTACAATGAGCAGTTCTTC. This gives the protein CATSRGASGPYNEQFF.